A selection of T cell receptor beta chains follows, all from one sample in a study of T cell responses to AZD1222 COVID-19 vaccine. TCRdb keeps only in-frame clones here, not all; method: immunoSEQ multiplex PCR. Among 110,000 to 150,000 clones listed, around 90% were seen once. This material consisted of peripheral blood, taken 28 days after the second AZD1222 dose. The receptor set was obtained from an adult who received the AZD1222 COVID-19 vaccine. The conserved cysteine and the conserved F or W are not part of the CDR3 here. The D gene is left open where the match is weak.

v_call	d_call	j_call	cdr3_aa
TRBV9	.	TRBJ1-1	ASSVVDGYTEAF
TRBV7-9	TRBD1	TRBJ1-1	ASSYPGTGGNTEAF
TRBV6-5	TRBD2	TRBJ2-7	ASSYSTSLPGEQY
TRBV5-1	TRBD1	TRBJ2-4	ASSFYGDRVTNIQY
TRBV3-1/TRBV3-2	.	TRBJ2-1	ASSLINNEQF
TRBV5-4	.	TRBJ2-5	ASSLPGEETQY
TRBV6-4	.	TRBJ1-3	ASSSWTISGNTIY
TRBV5-1	.	TRBJ2-1	ASSFTSTGYNEQF
TRBV20-1	.	TRBJ1-2	SASATNNYGYT
TRBV3-1/TRBV3-2	.	TRBJ1-4	ASSQKVATLSREKLF
TRBV3-1/TRBV3-2	TRBD1	TRBJ1-5	ASSQAGQGAGGNQPQH
TRBV24-1	TRBD1	TRBJ2-7	ATSDSRDRGYEQY
TRBV5-6	.	TRBJ2-1	ASSYYNEQF
TRBV5-6	TRBD1	TRBJ2-7	ASSPDRGFSEQY
TRBV4-1	.	TRBJ2-7	ASSLDRSYEQY
TRBV7-3	.	TRBJ1-2	ASSPNAGTKGGYT
TRBV30	.	TRBJ2-7	AWSPGPYEQY
TRBV28	.	TRBJ2-3	ASSFNSGRPVTDTQY
TRBV5-1	TRBD1	TRBJ2-3	ASSLRGGLTDTQY
TRBV2	TRBD1	TRBJ2-3	ASSSPGQGAYAQY
TRBV30	.	TRBJ1-1	AWSVMRDEAF
TRBV7-2	.	TRBJ1-5	ASSLPGWPQH